A selection of T cell receptor beta chains follows, all from one sample in a study of somatic mutations in cytotoxic T cells in rheumatoid arthritis. Using immunoSEQ multiplex PCR, the repertoire was profiled, and TCRdb retains in-frame clones only, with some absent. The sample has approximately 4,200 clones; roughly nine tenths are singletons. The sample was CD8+ T cells sorted from blood. All receptors come from a woman aged 70-85 years with rheumatoid arthritis. CDR3s include the opening cysteine and the closing phenylalanine or tryptophan. A D gene is named only where the DNA matches it firmly. The size of a clone is reported for some rows only, either as once, few or many, or as a class for expanded clones.

TRBJ1-1,NA,TRBV10-1,NA,TGCGCCAGCAGTTCAGGGGCCACTGAAGCTTTCTTT,CASSSGATEAFF
TRBJ2-7,TRBD1,TRBV27,NA,TGTGCCAGCAGGCCGGGACAGGGGCGGTACGAGCAGTACTTC,CASRPGQGRYEQYF
TRBJ1-5,TRBD1,TRBV27,NA,TGTGCCAGCAGTTTGTCCCGGACAGGGGAGAATCAGCCCCAGCATTTT,CASSLSRTGENQPQHF
TRBJ1-5,TRBD1,TRBV6-6,few,TGTGCCACAGGGACAGGGGATAGCAATCAGCCCCAGCATTTT,CATGTGDSNQPQHF
TRBJ2-7,NA,TRBV7-6,NA,TGTGCCAGCAGCACTTCCCAGGGGGGCGAGCAGTACTTC,CASSTSQGGEQYF
TRBJ2-2,NA,TRBV27,once,TGTGCCAGCAGTTTTCACAGGGAGGGGGAGCTGTTTTTT,CASSFHREGELFF
TRBJ1-2,NA,TRBV27,NA,TGTGCCAGCAGTTTAAAGGGGGCTAACTATGGCTACACCTTC,CASSLKGANYGYTF
TRBJ1-6,TRBD1,TRBV11-3,NA,TGTGCCAGCAGCTTAGATGGGACAGGGCCAAATAATTCACCCCTCCACTTT,CASSLDGTGPNNSPLHF
TRBJ2-3,TRBD2,TRBV4-1,once,TGCGCCAGCAGCCGACCAAACGGACTAGCGGGGGCGGGGGATACGCAGTATTTT,CASSRPNGLAGAGDTQYF
TRBJ2-1,TRBD2,TRBV11-1,NA,TGTGCCAGCAGCCTCGGGACTAGCGGGAGGAGCTCCTACAATGAGCAGTTCTTC,CASSLGTSGRSSYNEQFF
TRBJ1-2,TRBD1,TRBV4-2,NA,TGTGCCAGCAGCCAACCGGGACAGAGGGGCTATGGCTACACCTTC,CASSQPGQRGYGYTF
TRBJ2-2,NA,TRBV6-1,NA,TGTGCCAGCAGTGGACGCTTCGGGACCGGGGAGCTGTTTTTT,CASSGRFGTGELFF
TRBJ2-3,TRBD1,TRBV19,NA,TGTGCCAGTAGCATCGGACCATTTGGGACAGCTACAGATACGCAGTATTTT,CASSIGPFGTATDTQYF
TRBJ2-3,NA,TRBV18,NA,TGTGCCAGCTCACCCTGGGGGCGACGAGATACGCAGTATTTT,CASSPWGRRDTQYF
TRBJ2-7,TRBD1,TRBV5-5,NA,TGTGCCAGCAGCTTGGTAAGGGGGCGGCCTGCCGAGCAGTACTTC,CASSLVRGRPAEQYF
TRBJ2-1,NA,TRBV5-1,NA,TGCGCCAGCAGCTTGGACGCTAACAATGAGCAGTTCTTC,CASSLDANNEQFF
TRBJ2-1,TRBD2,TRBV19,NA,TGTGCCAGTAGTATGACTAGCGGGGACTACAATGAGCAGTTCTTC,CASSMTSGDYNEQFF
TRBJ2-5,NA,TRBV18,NA,TGTGCCAGCTCACCAGGGGCCGTGGGGATTCAAGAGACCCAGTACTTC,CASSPGAVGIQETQYF
TRBJ1-3,NA,TRBV9,NA,TGTGCCAGCAGCTTCGCCCCCTCGAGGGGAAACACCATATATTTT,CASSFAPSRGNTIYF
TRBJ2-5,NA,TRBV9,NA,TGTGCCAGCAGCGTAGACGGGGGAGGATTGGAGACCCAGTACTTC,CASSVDGGGLETQYF
TRBJ2-1,NA,TRBV27,NA,TGTGCCAGCAGTTTTATCACTGACTCCTACAATGAGCAGTTCTTC,CASSFITDSYNEQFF
TRBJ2-3,TRBD2,TRBV4-1,few,TGCGCCAGCAGCCAAGACGGGGTGGTAGCGGGGACAGATACGCAGTATTTT,CASSQDGVVAGTDTQYF
TRBJ1-5,NA,TRBV27,NA,TGTGCCAGCAGTTTGCGAGGGATCGGTCAGCCCCAGCATTTT,CASSLRGIGQPQHF
TRBJ2-6,NA,TRBV29-1,NA,TGCAGCGTGGCCGGGGTAAGCGTCTCTGCGGGGGCCAACGTCCTGACTTTC,CSVAGVSVSAGANVLTF
TRBJ2-7,TRBD1,TRBV27,NA,TGTGCCAGCAGCCTCCAGGGGGCCCCCTACGAGCAGTACTTC,CASSLQGAPYEQYF
TRBJ1-6,NA,TRBV14,hyperexpanded,TGTGCCAGCAGCCAAGGAACAGGGAATTCACCCCTCCACTTT,CASSQGTGNSPLHF
TRBJ2-7,NA,TRBV27,once,TGTGCCAGCAGTTTGAGAGTCTCCTACGAGCAGTACTTC,CASSLRVSYEQYF
TRBJ1-1,NA,TRBV19,NA,TGTGCCAGTAGTATCCTAGACAGCATCACTGAAGCTTTCTTT,CASSILDSITEAFF
TRBJ2-1,TRBD2,TRBV6-1,NA,TGTGCCAGCGGGGGACTAGCGGATTACAATGAGCAGTTCTTC,CASGGLADYNEQFF